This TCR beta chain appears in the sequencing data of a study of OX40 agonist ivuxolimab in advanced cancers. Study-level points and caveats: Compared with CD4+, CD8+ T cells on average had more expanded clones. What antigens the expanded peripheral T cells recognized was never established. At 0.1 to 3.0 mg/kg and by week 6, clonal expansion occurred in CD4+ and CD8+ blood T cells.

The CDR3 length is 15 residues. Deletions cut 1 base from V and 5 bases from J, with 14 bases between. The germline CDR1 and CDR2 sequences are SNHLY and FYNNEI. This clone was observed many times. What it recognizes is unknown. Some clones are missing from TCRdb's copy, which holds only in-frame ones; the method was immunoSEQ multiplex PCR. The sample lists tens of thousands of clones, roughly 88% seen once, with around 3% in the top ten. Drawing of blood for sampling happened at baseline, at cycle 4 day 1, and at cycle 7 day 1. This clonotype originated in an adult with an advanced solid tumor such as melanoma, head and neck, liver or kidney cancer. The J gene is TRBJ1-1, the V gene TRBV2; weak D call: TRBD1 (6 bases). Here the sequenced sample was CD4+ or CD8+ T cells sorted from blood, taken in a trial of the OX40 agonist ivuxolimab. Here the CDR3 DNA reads TGTGCCAGCAGTGAAGGAAGGGGGGCGCGGACTGAAGCTTTCTTT. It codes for CASSEGRGARTEAFF. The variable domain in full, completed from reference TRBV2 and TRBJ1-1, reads EPEVTQTPSHQVTQMGQEVILRCVPISNHLYFYWYRQILGQKVEFLVSFYNNEISEKSEIFDDQFSVERPDGSNFTLKIRSTKLEDSAMYFCASSEGRGARTEAFFGQGTRLTVV.